The present TCR beta chain was sequenced within a study of T cell changes during pregnancy in multiple sclerosis. The V end was cut by 5 bases, the J end by 2 bases, with 12 bases between. Looked up from germline, CDR1 is KGHSH and CDR2 is LQKENI. CDR3 length: 14 residues. Repertoires were generated with immunoSEQ multiplex PCR, while TCRdb's copy carries only in-frame clones and drops some. The sample holds some 57,000 clones, about 90% seen once. The sample consisted of peripheral blood, taken in the first trimester of pregnancy. The receptor's source is a female donor in good health, enrolled as a control in a pregnancy study. The chain joins TRBV18 to TRBJ2-5, with D possibly matching TRBD1 (5 bases). CDR3: CASSRSTEQETQYF. In nucleotides, the CDR3 is TGTGCCAGCTCAAGGTCGACAGAACAAGAGACCCAGTACTTC.